The 20 T cell receptor beta chains reported below all come from one sample, sequenced in a study of blood T cells in healthy people across ages. The use of a sample-barcoded 5' primer and a J-beta primer mix characterized a second PCR of roughly 7 to 11 cycles. TCRdb redid the calling of the 5' RACE reads with MiXCR, one entry per CDR3 protein. The sample consists of approximately 1,700,000 distinct CDR3 sequences, around 42% of them appearing once. Sequenced: blood. The receptors were gathered from a human donor in good health.

There are a few counts of this clonotype. The chain employs TRBV20-1 and TRBJ1-1, with a possible D match to TRBD1 (5 bases). V was trimmed by 5 bases and J by 6 bases, leaving 19 bases between them. The CDR3 runs 14 residues. Germline loops: CDR1 DFQATT, CDR2 SNEGSKA (reference sequence). CDR3 DNA sequence: TGCAGTGCTCCCAATACTCGAGGGGCGTCTGAAGCTTTCTTT. Protein sequence: CSAPNTRGASEAFF.

The V gene is TRBV4-1, the J gene TRBJ1-1; D is ambiguous. Germline V lookup: CDR1 MGHRA, CDR2 YSYEKL. The length of the CDR3 is 14 residues. V was clipped by 1 base and J by 7 bases, with 13 bases between them. DNA of the CDR3: TGCGCCAGCAGCCAAGGGTTCTGGGAAGGTGAAGCTTTCTTT. Translated: CASSQGFWEGEAFF.

This rearrangement joins TRBV11-1 to TRBJ2-5; 8 bases align to TRBD1. The germline gives CDR1 SGHAT, CDR2 FQDESV (reference sequence). There are 14 residues in the CDR3. Trimming removed 4 bases from V and 7 bases from J; junction bases left unmatched: 8. CDR3 sequence (DNA): TGTGCCAGCAGCTGGGGACAGGCGGTCCCGACCCAGTACTTC. Protein sequence: CASSWGQAVPTQYF.

This rearrangement joins TRBV7-2 to TRBJ1-2; 7 bases map to TRBD1. The CDR3 spans 16 residues. From germline, CDR1 is SGHTA and CDR2 FQGNSA. V dropped 1 base and J dropped 0; count of bases not matched to a gene: 5. The CDR3 bases are TGTGCCAGCAGCTTAGTCGGGACAGTAGCTAACTATGGCTACACCTTC. Protein sequence: CASSLVGTVANYGYTF.

This clonotype was detected once. The chain joins TRBV6-2 or TRBV6-3 to TRBJ2-4, with TRBD1 identical over 12 bases. The end of the DNA aligns better with TRBJ2-7, so the J call may be wrong. Germline CDR1 reads MNHEY; CDR2 reads SVGEGT. The CDR3 runs to 18 residues. As DNA, the CDR3 is TGTGCCAGCAGCCCGCCCCTGGGACAGGGGGCCCTTCACTACGAGCAGTACTTC. It specifies CASSPPLGQGALHYEQYF.

The rearrangement links TRBV20-1 to TRBJ1-2; 10 bases match TRBD1. Germline loops: CDR1 DFQATT, CDR2 SNEGSKA (reference sequence). The CDR3 runs to 14 residues. The V and J ends lost 3 bases and 3 bases, in that order; junction bases with no gene match: 4. CDR3 DNA: TGCAGTGCTAGGACAGGGGGCTTCGACTATGGCTACACCTTC. This gives the protein CSARTGGFDYGYTF.

This clonotype was seen a single time. The rearrangement uses TRBV5-1 and TRBJ1-4, with D perhaps matching TRBD1 (5 bases). The ends were cut back, 4 bases at V and 5 bases at J, with 15 bases in the middle. CDR3 length: 15 residues. Germline CDR1 is SGHRS and CDR2 is YFSETQ. CDR3 in amino acids: CASSPSTAANEKLFF. In nucleotides, the CDR3 is TGCGCCAGCAGCCCCTCGACAGCTGCAAATGAAAAACTGTTTTTT.

Ten or more counts support this clonotype. The gene calls are TRBV4-2 and TRBJ2-5; 7 nucleotides agree with TRBD2. This CDR3 is 14 amino acids long. Germline assignment: CDR1 LGHNA and CDR2 YNFKEQ. The junction had 5 bases not matched to a gene; V was cut back by 2 bases and J by 5 bases. The CDR3 DNA reads as TGTGCCAGCAGCCAACTAGGACTAGTGGAGACCCAGTACTTC. Protein: CASSQLGLVETQYF.

The J gene is TRBJ1-5, the V gene TRBV6-6; 7 bases agree with TRBD1. Trimming removed 5 bases from V and 0 bases from J; junction bases left unmatched: 10. Germline V gene lookup returns CDR1 MNHNY and CDR2 SVGAGI (reference sequence). This CDR3 contains 17 residues. The CDR3, as DNA: TGTGCCAGCAGTCCTCCATTCCGACAGGGTAGCAATCAGCCCCAGCATTTT. Translating it yields CASSPPFRQGSNQPQHF.

The table lists this clonotype with a count of one. V gene TRBV20-1 combines with J gene TRBJ2-1; D tentatively reads TRBD1 or TRBD2 (5 bases each). The DNA end is a closer match to TRBJ2-7, so the J assignment may be wrong. Germline V gene lookup returns CDR1 DFQATT and CDR2 SNEGSKA (reference sequence). The length of the CDR3 is 15 residues. CDR3 region: CSANTGTGQTHEQYF. For the CDR3, the DNA is TGCAGTGCTAATACCGGGACGGGTCAGACCCACGAGCAGTACTTC.

V and J are TRBV7-9 and TRBJ1-4, with 9 bases fitting TRBD1. Germline CDR1 SEHNR, CDR2 FQNEAQ (reference sequence). This CDR3 spans 17 amino acids. Unmatched junction bases numbered 13, after V lost 3 bases and J lost 8 bases. CDR3 sequence (DNA): TGTGCCAGCAGCTTTCCCCAACAGGGGGCGGAGGAAGAAAAACTGTTTTTT. It is translated as CASSFPQQGAEEEKLFF.

In this sample, this clonotype turned up many times. This chain connects TRBV20-1 to TRBJ1-2; no definite D call. The germline V and J ends were trimmed by 0 bases and 2 bases, with 7 bases remaining between them. Germline CDR1 reads DFQATT; CDR2 reads SNEGSKA (reference sequence). CDR3 length: 13 residues. CDR3 DNA sequence: TGCAGTGCTAGAGATCGCCAAAACTATGGCTACACCTTC. Its protein is CSARDRQNYGYTF.

The rearrangement links TRBV21-1 to TRBJ2-4. TRBV21-1 is a listed pseudogene. The CDR3 runs to 12 residues. Written as DNA, the CDR3 is TGTGCCAGCAGCAAAGCGGGAAACATTCAGTACTTC. Translating gives CASSKAGNIQYF.

As regards this clonotype: One end of the junction fails to match germline, which may point to a read error. This rearrangement joins TRBV5-1 to TRBJ2-3; a possible D gene is TRBD2 (7 bases). Germline V CDR1 and CDR2: SGHRS, YFSETQ. The CDR3 length is 15 residues. DNA for the CDR3: TGCGCCAGCAGCTTGGAGGGGGGGCTTGGAGATTCGCAGTATTTT. Residues: CASSLEGGLGDSQYF.

V and J are TRBV20-1 and TRBJ2-2; D remains unclear. The CDR3 contains 16 residues. V was shortened by 0 bases and J by 2 bases, with 13 bases between the two germline ends. Germline CDR1 DFQATT, CDR2 SNEGSKA (reference sequence). The CDR3 is CSARDRTKGNTGELFF. For the CDR3, the DNA is TGCAGTGCTAGAGATCGAACAAAGGGCAACACCGGGGAGCTGTTTTTT.

This clonotype was recorded a few times. The chain uses TRBV6-2 or TRBV6-3 and TRBJ2-4, with 11 positions matching TRBD2. This CDR3 is built from 19 residues. The germline CDR1 and CDR2 sequences are MNHEY and SVGEGT. Trimming removed 3 bases from V and 0 bases from J; junction bases left unmatched: 10. The CDR3, as DNA: TGTGCCAGCAGTTATGAACTAGCGGGGGAAAACCCAGCCAAAAACATTCAGTACTTC. Its translation: CASSYELAGENPAKNIQYF.

V usage is TRBV5-6 and J usage is TRBJ2-3; 7 bases agree with TRBD2. CDR3 length: 16 residues. Germline V gives CDR1 SGHDT, CDR2 YYEEEE. Germline trimming cut 0 bases from V and 9 bases from J; bases unmatched to any gene: 13. DNA of the CDR3: TGTGCCAGCAGCTTGGAGAGCGGGGCGGACCTCCGGACGCAGTATTTT. It specifies CASSLESGADLRTQYF.

This clonotype was seen more than once but under ten times. The chain recombines TRBV6-1 with TRBJ1-2, with 8 bases identical to TRBD1. The germline CDR1 and CDR2 sequences are MNHNS and SASEGT. V gave up 11 bases and J gave up 8 bases; unmatched junction bases: 7. CDR3 length: 11 amino acids. The CDR3 spells CAASGGEGYTF. The CDR3 region has the DNA TGTGCCGCCTCAGGGGGCGAGGGCTACACCTTC.

This clonotype was picked up a small number of times. The chain employs TRBV7-2 and TRBJ2-7; D is ambiguous. V was pared by 4 bases and J by 3 bases, with 16 bases between. The CDR3 covers 15 residues. Looked up from germline, CDR1 is SGHTA and CDR2 is FQGNSA. The CDR3 nucleotides read TGTGCCAGCAGCTCCCGTTTTAAGATCTTCTACGAGCAGTACTTC. Translating it yields CASSSRFKIFYEQYF.

This clonotype was seen only a few times. Here the CDR3 DNA reads TGTGCCAGCAGCTTAGAGAACCCGGGGGCGGGACAGCCCCAGCATTTT. Protein: CASSLENPGAGQPQHF. The chain couples TRBV7-2 to TRBJ1-5, with D possibly matching TRBD1 (6 bases). The length of the CDR3 is 16 residues. Germline V gene sequence: CDR1 SGHTA, CDR2 FQGNSA. V gave up 1 base and J gave up 7 bases, with 17 bases separating them.